Detailed here is one T cell receptor beta chain. These data come from a study of blood T cell repertoires in COVID-19. Libraries were prepared by immunoSEQ multiplex PCR; TCRdb keeps only in-frame clonotypes and omits some of them. The sample carries around 150,000 clones, approximately 80% recorded once. V lost 5 bases and J 4 bases, leaving 11 bases between the germline ends. From germline, CDR1 is SEHNR and CDR2 FQNEAQ (reference sequence). The CDR3 runs 13 residues. Sequenced input: peripheral blood. This receptor was identified in a woman aged 80 or over in a cohort sampled during active or convalescent COVID-19. The chain links TRBV7-9 to TRBJ1-2, with D uncertain. CDR3 sequence: CASSLFVSYGYTF. The CDR3 region has the DNA TGTGCCAGCAGCCTGTTCGTTTCCTATGGCTACACCTTC.